This TCR beta chain was identified during a study of CD8 T cells in Susac syndrome. From blood CD8+ and CD4+ T cells, the TCR beta chain was sequenced. The RNA, about 0.5 to 1 ug, was put through reverse transcription using random hexamers. TCRdb analysed the immunoSEQ multiplex PCR reads with MiXCR anew, one entry per CDR3 protein. The sample holds roughly 67,000 distinct CDR3 sequences, around 96% seen once. The CDR3 sequence is 13 residues long. V was pared by 8 bases and J by 4 bases, with 13 bases between. Germline V lookup: CDR1 SGHAT, CDR2 FQNNGV. The chain combines TRBV11-2 with TRBJ2-3; a possible D gene is TRBD2 (6 bases). Sequencing was carried out using CD8+ T cells from PBMCs. This receptor was taken from a human donor with multiple sclerosis. The CDR3 sequence: CASLASGSDTQYF. CDR3 nucleotide sequence: TGTGCCAGCCTAGCGTCGGGGTCAGATACGCAGTATTTT.